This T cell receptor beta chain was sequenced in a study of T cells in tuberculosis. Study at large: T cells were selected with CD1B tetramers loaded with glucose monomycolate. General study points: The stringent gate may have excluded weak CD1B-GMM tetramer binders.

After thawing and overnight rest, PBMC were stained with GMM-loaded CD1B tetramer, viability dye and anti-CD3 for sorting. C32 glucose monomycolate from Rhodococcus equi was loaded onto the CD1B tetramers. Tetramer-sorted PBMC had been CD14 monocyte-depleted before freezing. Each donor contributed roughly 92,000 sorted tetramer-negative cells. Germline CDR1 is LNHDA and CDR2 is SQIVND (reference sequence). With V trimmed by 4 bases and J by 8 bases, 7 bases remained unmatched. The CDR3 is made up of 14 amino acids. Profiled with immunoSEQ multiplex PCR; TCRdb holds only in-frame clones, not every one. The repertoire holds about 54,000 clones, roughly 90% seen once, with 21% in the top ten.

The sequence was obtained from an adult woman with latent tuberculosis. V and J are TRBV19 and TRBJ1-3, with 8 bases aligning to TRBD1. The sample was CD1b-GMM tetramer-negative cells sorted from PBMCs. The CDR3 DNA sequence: TGTGCCAGTAGTAGAGGACAGGGAGTGGACACCATATATTTT. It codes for CASSRGQGVDTIYF. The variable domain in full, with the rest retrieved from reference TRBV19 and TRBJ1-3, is DGGITQSPKYLFRKEGQNVTLSCEQNLNHDAMYWYRQDPGQGLRLIYYSQIVNDFQKGDIAEGYSVSREKKESFPLTVTSAQKNPTAFYLCASSRGQGVDTIYFGEGSWLTVV.